The entry that follows covers one TCR beta chain sequence. With only one base between it and a far larger clone, this is likely a read error. This sample stems from a study of low-dose radiotherapy and immunotherapy resistance in tumors. Whole-study context: Cohort 2 received 1 Gy per fraction every two weeks, totaling 13 Gy over 26 weeks. Intravenous cyclophosphamide 200 mg/m2 was given every two weeks, one day before radiation and immunotherapy. Oral administration of aspirin 300 mg daily occurred for four cycles, commencing at cycle 1 day 1.

Time point of the sample: after trial treatment. Specified treatment: LDRT plus nivolumab, ipilimumab, low-dose cyclophosphamide and aspirin (RACIN trial). Gene-specific TRAV and TRBV primers were used for first-strand cDNA, covering alpha and beta chains. For amplifying TCRs, the PCR ran for 15 to 20 cycles with Phusion, which was used together with a constant-region primer and the adapter on the V primers. TCRdb itself ran the reads through MiXCR, one entry per CDR3 protein. This table holds roughly 100,000 distinct CDR3 sequences, roughly 19% found once. CDR3 length equals 15 residues. With V trimmed by 4 bases and J by 7 bases, 12 bases remained unmatched. Per germline, CDR1 SGHNT and CDR2 YYREEE (reference sequence).

The sequence came from a female donor with ovarian cancer. Sample: PBMCs, taken after low-dose radiotherapy plus immunotherapy. The chain employs TRBV5-4 and TRBJ2-7, with TRBD1 identical over 9 bases. Here the CDR3 reads CASSPRDRAHNEQYF. CDR3 DNA sequence: TGTGCCAGCAGCCCCCGGGACAGGGCACACAATGAGCAGTACTTC.